Each of the 5 T cell receptor delta chains below was sequenced from the same sample in a study of Vδ1+ human thymocytes. These TCRs' antigens remain unknown. General observations from the study: Highly polyclonal TRG and TRD repertoires with Gaussian CDR3 length distributions appeared in thymus.

The template was reverse-transcribed extracted RNA. The CDR3 regions were amplified by multiplex PCR from V-gene primers to a constant-region primer. TCRdb re-called the multiplex PCR reads with CATT. The table lists about 53,000 delta-chain clones, roughly 15% of them singletons. The source material was Vdelta1+ gamma-delta thymocytes from the thymus. Indicated subset: FACS-sorted CD3+ TCRalphabeta- TCRVdelta1+ TCRVdelta2- thymocytes. All receptors come from a girl under three years old who had congenital heart surgery.

This clone appeared a few times. This rearrangement joins TRDV1 to TRDJ1; TRDD3 might be the D (5 bases). Germline CDR1 reads TSWWSYY; CDR2 reads QGS. The CDR3 is 19 residues long. Trimming took off 7 bases at V and 0 bases at J, with 27 bases between the two ends. Here the CDR3 DNA reads TGTGCTCTTGACCAAAGCCTGGGAGCTACCCTCCGGAACACCGATAAACTCATCTTT. This codes for CALDQSLGATLRNTDKLIF.

This chain connects TRDV1 to TRDJ1, with a tentative D call TRDD3 (6 bases). The V gene's germline CDR1 is TSWWSYY and CDR2 QGS. The CDR3 has 16 amino acids. V lost 4 bases to trimming and J lost 2 bases, with 17 bases between them. CDR3 protein: CALGGLLNWVTDKLIF. The DNA for the CDR3 is TGTGCTCTTGGGGGCCTTCTCAACTGGGTTACCGATAAACTCATCTTT.

This clone was counted only a few times. This rearrangement joins TRDV1 to TRDJ1, with no clear D. V lost 2 bases and J 0 bases, leaving 22 bases between the germline ends. This CDR3 is 19 amino acids long. CDR1 and CDR2 from the germline V gene are TSWWSYY and QGS. CDR3 amino acids: CALGEGSLVGLCDTDKLIF. Written as DNA, the CDR3 is TGTGCTCTTGGGGAAGGGAGCCTAGTTGGATTATGCGACACCGATAAACTCATCTTT.

This clone was observed a handful of times. The genes are TRDV1 and TRDJ1; 9 bases map to TRDD3. Germline CDR1 TSWWSYY, CDR2 QGS. V shed 1 base and J 5 bases; nucleotides not matched to a gene: 20. CDR3 length equals 20 residues. As DNA, the CDR3 is TGTGCTCTTGGGGAACGGACGGCCGAGCTGGGGGATTGGGGCGGAGATAAACTCATCTTT. It is translated as CALGERTAELGDWGGDKLIF.

Concerning this clone: Its ends do not fully match the called genes, so a read error is possible. The chain recombines TRDV1 with TRDJ1; TRDD3 matches at 8 bases. CDR3 size: 19 residues. Germline CDR1 and CDR2: TSWWSYY and QGS. The CDR3, as DNA: TGTGCTCTTGGGACCCCTAGTGGCGATGGGGATACTGTGACCGATATACTCATCTTT. Translated, it gives CALGTPSGDGDTVTDILIF.